This TCR beta chain was recovered during a study of T cell responses to AZD1222 COVID-19 vaccine. V lost 3 bases and J 4 bases, leaving 5 bases between the germline ends. The germline CDR1 and CDR2 sequences are KGHSH and LQKENI. CDR3 length equals 12 residues. Study-level points and caveats: Among those given AZD1222, only five to seven were seropositive at baseline. Females outnumbered males among donors, who were mostly white British; clonal diversity was possibly underestimated. Spike-specific TCR repertoires showed rising breadth and depth after two AZD1222 doses.

Profiling relied on immunoSEQ multiplex PCR, and the TCRdb table lists in-frame clones only, not all of them. Among around 120,000 clones listed, about 90% were seen once. About this clone itself: Its target is not known.

Specimen: peripheral blood, collected on day 0 of AZD1222 vaccination. This rearrangement joins TRBV18 to TRBJ2-3; D is unclear. This TCR was sampled from an adult in good health. The CDR3 region has the DNA TGTGCCAGCTCACCCAGTCCAGATACGCAGTATTTT. It yields the protein CASSPSPDTQYF.